This passage covers 15 T cell receptor beta chains from one sample sequenced in a study of cytomegalovirus exposure and HLA in healthy donors. Primers for the PCR totalled 60 Vbeta and 13 Jbeta. Profiling relied on immunoSEQ multiplex PCR, and the TCRdb table lists in-frame clones only, not all of them. The sample lists roughly 180,000 clones, less than 85% occurring once. Sequencing used PBMCs. The origin of the receptors is a girl aged 10-17 years in good health and CMV-seropositive.

The V gene is TRBV4-3, the J gene TRBJ1-2; 9 bases map to TRBD1. This CDR3 has 16 residues. Looked up from germline, CDR1 is LGHNA and CDR2 is YSLEER. The V segment lost 3 bases and the J segment 4 bases; nucleotides outside the gene matches: 9. The CDR3, as DNA: TGCGCCAGCAGCCAGTACGGGACAGGGTCGCTCTATGGCTACACCTTC. Its protein is CASSQYGTGSLYGYTF.

The chain recombines TRBV2 with TRBJ2-3; maybe TRBD2 (6 bases). Between the trimmed V and J ends, which lost 4 bases and 3 bases, there was a span of 14 bases. CDR3 length: 15 residues. Germline assignment: CDR1 SNHLY and CDR2 FYNNEI. CDR3 in DNA: TGTGCCAGCAGTGTTTGGGGCGCGGGGACAGATACGCAGTATTTT. Protein product: CASSVWGAGTDTQYF.

The chain links TRBV15 to TRBJ2-2, with D hard to call. CDR3 length: 15 residues. Germline assignment: CDR1 LNHNV and CDR2 YYDKDF (reference sequence). V was clipped by 0 bases and J by 1 base, with 6 bases between them. As DNA, the CDR3 is TGTGCCACCAGCAGAGAGTTCGGGAACACCGGGGAGCTGTTTTTT. The encoded protein is CATSREFGNTGELFF.

The chain couples TRBV30 to TRBJ1-3; D ambiguous. This CDR3 spans 14 amino acids. V dropped 1 base and J dropped 0 bases, with 7 bases sitting between them. Germline lookup yields CDR1 GTSNPN and CDR2 SVGIG (reference sequence). As DNA, the CDR3 is TGTGCCTGGAGTGGGCGGCTCTCTGGAAACACCATATATTTT. It is translated as CAWSGRLSGNTIYF. Filled out from reference TRBV30 and TRBJ1-3, the complete variable domain reads SQTIHQWPATLVQPVGSPLSLECTVEGTSNPNLYWYRQAAGRGLQLLFYSVGIGQISSEVPQNLSASRPQDRQFILSSKKLLLSDSGFYLCAWSGRLSGNTIYFGEGSWLTVV.

This rearrangement joins TRBV6-1 to TRBJ2-5, with TRBD1 as a possible D gene (5 bases). There are 12 residues in the CDR3. The V end lost 10 bases, the J end lost 2 bases, and 11 bases lay between the germline ends. CDR1 is MNHNS, CDR2 SASEGT, per germline. The CDR3 DNA follows: TGTGCCACAGCGCGACAGCAAGAGACCCAGTACTTC. It translates to CATARQQETQYF.

The chain uses TRBV19 and TRBJ1-5; D gene ambiguous. The CDR3 loop spans 14 amino acids. Per germline, CDR1 LNHDA and CDR2 SQIVND (reference sequence). Trimming cost V 5 bases and J 2 bases, with 10 bases left between them. The CDR3 spells CASSLISGNQPQHF. In DNA, the CDR3 is TGTGCCAGTAGTTTAATTTCAGGCAATCAGCCCCAGCATTTT. The variable domain in full, completed from reference TRBV19 and TRBJ1-5, reads DGGITQSPKYLFRKEGQNVTLSCEQNLNHDAMYWYRQDPGQGLRLIYYSQIVNDFQKGDIAEGYSVSREKKESFPLTVTSAQKNPTAFYLCASSLISGNQPQHFGDGTRLSIL.

The V gene is TRBV29-1, the J gene TRBJ2-4, with 8 nucleotides matching TRBD2. Germline CDR1 is SQVTM and CDR2 is ANQGSEA. The CDR3 loop spans 16 amino acids. V lost 0 bases to trimming and J lost 3 bases; unmatched junction nucleotides: 7. In DNA, the CDR3 is TGCAGCGTTGAAGATGAGGCTAGCGGGTTCAAAAACATTCAGTACTTC. Translation gives CSVEDEASGFKNIQYF.

The chain links TRBV7-8 to TRBJ1-1; a possible D gene is TRBD1 (5 bases). CDR3 length equals 14 residues. V lost 1 base, J lost 5 bases, and 11 bases lay in between. The V gene's germline CDR1 is SGHVS and CDR2 FQNEAQ. CDR3 region: CASSLEGARTEAFF. The CDR3 DNA sequence: TGTGCCAGCAGCTTAGAAGGGGCGCGAACTGAAGCTTTCTTT. The variable domain in full, with the rest retrieved from reference TRBV7-8 and TRBJ1-1, is GAGVSQSPRYKVAKRGQDVALRCDPISGHVSLFWYQQALGQGPEFLTYFQNEAQLDKSGLPSDRFFAERPEGSVSTLKIQRTQQEDSAVYLCASSLEGARTEAFFGQGTRLTVV.

This clone was seen once. V and J are TRBV9 and TRBJ2-5, with 13 bases fitting TRBD2. Germline V gives CDR1 SGDLS, CDR2 YYNGEE. The J segment lost 5 bases and the V segment lost 4 bases, leaving 2 bases of the junction unmatched. This CDR3 comprises 14 residues. CDR3 amino acids: CASSQTSGGETQYF. CDR3 coding DNA: TGTGCCAGCAGCCAGACTAGCGGGGGGGAGACCCAGTACTTC.

The V and J genes are TRBV27 and TRBJ1-2; D possibly corresponds to TRBD1 (5 bases). This CDR3 has 15 residues. The germline gives CDR1 MNHEY, CDR2 SMNVEV (reference sequence). The V end lost 0 bases, the J end lost 5 bases, and 13 bases lay between the germline ends. CDR3 amino acids: CASSLSPGFIYGYTF. CDR3 sequence (DNA): TGTGCCAGCAGTTTATCGCCAGGGTTTATTTATGGCTACACCTTC.

This chain uses TRBV7-2 with TRBJ2-1, with 8 bases that match TRBD2. Per germline, CDR1 SGHTA and CDR2 FQGNSA. This CDR3 contains 17 residues. V trimming: 5 bases; J trimming: 0 bases; junction bases outside the gene matches: 9. CDR3 in amino acids: CASSVSGARISYNEQFF. In DNA form, the CDR3 reads TGTGCCAGCAGCGTTAGCGGGGCACGAATCTCCTACAATGAGCAGTTCTTC.

CDR3 DNA: TGTGCCAGCAGCTCGGGTCTGAGAGGGATTAATTCACCCCTCCACTTT. Encoded protein: CASSSGLRGINSPLHF. This chain uses TRBV7-2 with TRBJ1-6; D unclear. The V and J ends lost 4 bases and 6 bases respectively, with 16 bases between them. Germline-derived CDR1 and CDR2 are SGHTA and FQGNSA. This CDR3 is built from 16 residues. The whole variable domain, filled in from reference TRBV7-2 and TRBJ1-6, reads GAGVSQSPSNKVTEKGKDVELRCDPISGHTALYWYRQSLGQGLEFLIYFQGNSAPDKSGLPSDRFSAERTGGSVSTLTIQRTQQEDSAVYLCASSSGLRGINSPLHFGNGTRLTVT.

The chain has TRBV6-1 and TRBJ2-7, with TRBD2 as a possible D gene (5 bases). CDR3 length: 12 residues. Germline-derived CDR1 and CDR2 are MNHNS and SASEGT. The ends were cut back, 1 base at V and 4 bases at J, with 5 bases in the middle. For the CDR3, the DNA is TGTGCCAGCAGTGAAGGGGAGTACGAGCAGTACTTC. Its translation: CASSEGEYEQYF.

This clone was detected a few times. The gene calls are TRBV7-2 and TRBJ2-5, with a possible D match to TRBD1 (7 bases). The CDR3 loop spans 19 amino acids. CDR1 and CDR2 from the germline V gene are SGHTA and FQGNSA. V was trimmed by 1 base and J by 5 bases, leaving 26 bases between them. The CDR3 protein is CASSLEGFRSGQEGETQYF. CDR3 in DNA: TGTGCCAGCAGCTTAGAAGGTTTTCGTTCAGGACAGGAGGGGGAGACCCAGTACTTC.

CDR3 coding DNA: TGTGCCAGCGAATCGGACAGGCGGAGCACAGATACGCAGTATTTT. This sequence encodes CASESDRRSTDTQYF. The V gene is TRBV28, the J gene TRBJ2-3; 7 bases are a match to TRBD1. V shed 8 bases and J 0 bases; nucleotides not matched to a gene: 8. In germline, CDR1 is MDHEN, CDR2 SYDVKM. This CDR3 has 15 amino acids.